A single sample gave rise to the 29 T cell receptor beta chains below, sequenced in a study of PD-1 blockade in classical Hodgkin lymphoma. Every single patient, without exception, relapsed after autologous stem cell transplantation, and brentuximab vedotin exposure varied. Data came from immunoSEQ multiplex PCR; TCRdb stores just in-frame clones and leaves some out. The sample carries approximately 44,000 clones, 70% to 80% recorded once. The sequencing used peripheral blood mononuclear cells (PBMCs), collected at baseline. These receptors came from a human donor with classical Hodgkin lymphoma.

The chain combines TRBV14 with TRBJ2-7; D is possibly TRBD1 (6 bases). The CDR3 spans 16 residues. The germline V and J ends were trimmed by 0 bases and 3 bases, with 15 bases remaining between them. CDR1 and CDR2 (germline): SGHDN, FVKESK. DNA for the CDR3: TGTGCCAGCAGCCAAGACCTACAGGGTCCGGTCTACGAGCAGTACTTC. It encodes CASSQDLQGPVYEQYF.

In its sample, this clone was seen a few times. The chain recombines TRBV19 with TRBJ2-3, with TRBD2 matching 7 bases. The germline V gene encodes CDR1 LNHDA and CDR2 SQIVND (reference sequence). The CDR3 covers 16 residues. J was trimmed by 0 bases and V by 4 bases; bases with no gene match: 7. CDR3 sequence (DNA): TGTGCCAGTAGTAAACGGGGGGTATCTAGCACAGATACGCAGTATTTT. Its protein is CASSKRGVSSTDTQYF.

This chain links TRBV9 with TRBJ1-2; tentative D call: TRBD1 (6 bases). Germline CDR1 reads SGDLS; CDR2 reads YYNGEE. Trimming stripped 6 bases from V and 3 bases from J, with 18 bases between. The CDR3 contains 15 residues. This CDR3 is CASTALAGAYYGYTF. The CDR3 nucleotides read TGTGCCAGCACCGCCTTGGCAGGGGCCTACTATGGCTACACCTTC.

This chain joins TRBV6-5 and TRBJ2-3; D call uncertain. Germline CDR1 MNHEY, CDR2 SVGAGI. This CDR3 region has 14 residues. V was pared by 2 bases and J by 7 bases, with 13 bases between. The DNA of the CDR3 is TGTGCCAGCAGTTACGATGCTACCCTTAATACGCAGTATTTT. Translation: CASSYDATLNTQYF.

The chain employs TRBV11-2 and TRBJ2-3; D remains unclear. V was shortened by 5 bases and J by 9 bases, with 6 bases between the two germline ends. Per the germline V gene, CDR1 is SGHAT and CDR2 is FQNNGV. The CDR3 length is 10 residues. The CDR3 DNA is TGTGCCAGCAGCCGGAACACGCAGTATTTT. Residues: CASSRNTQYF.

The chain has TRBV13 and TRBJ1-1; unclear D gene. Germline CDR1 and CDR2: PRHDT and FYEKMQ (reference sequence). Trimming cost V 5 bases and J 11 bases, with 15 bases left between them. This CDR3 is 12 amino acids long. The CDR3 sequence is CASSLRRAWAFF. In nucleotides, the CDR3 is TGTGCCAGCAGCCTCCGTCGGGCCTGGGCTTTCTTT. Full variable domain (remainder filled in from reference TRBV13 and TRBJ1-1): AAGVIQSPRHLIKEKRETATLKCYPIPRHDTVYWYQQGPGQDPQFLISFYEKMQSDKGSIPDRFSAQQFSDYHSELNMSSLELGDSALYFCASSLRRAWAFFGQGTRLTVV.

The CDR3 here is CASSSLANTEAFF. CDR3 DNA: TGTGCCAGCAGCTCCCTGGCCAACACTGAAGCTTTCTTT. The genes are TRBV7-8 and TRBJ1-1; D unclear. The germline V and J ends were trimmed by 4 bases and 2 bases, with 8 bases remaining between them. Germline CDR1 SGHVS, CDR2 FQNEAQ. The CDR3 consists of 13 residues.

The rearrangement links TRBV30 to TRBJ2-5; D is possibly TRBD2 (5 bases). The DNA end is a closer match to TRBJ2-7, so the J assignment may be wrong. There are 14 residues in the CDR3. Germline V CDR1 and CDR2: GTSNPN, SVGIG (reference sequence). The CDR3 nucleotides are TGTGCCTGGAGTCCTGGAATCGGGGCCTACGAGCAGTACTTC. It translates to CAWSPGIGAYEQYF.

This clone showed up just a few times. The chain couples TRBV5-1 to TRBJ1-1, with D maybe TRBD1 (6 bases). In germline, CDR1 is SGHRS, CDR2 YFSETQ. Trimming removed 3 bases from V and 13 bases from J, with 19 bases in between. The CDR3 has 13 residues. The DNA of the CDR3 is TGCGCCAGCAGCTCAGCTCTTAAGGGGGAGGTTTTCTTT. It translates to CASSSALKGEVFF. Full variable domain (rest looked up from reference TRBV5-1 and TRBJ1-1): KAGVTQTPRYLIKTRGQQVTLSCSPISGHRSVSWYQQTPGQGLQFLFEYFSETQRNKGNFPGRFSGRQFSNSRSEMNVSTLELGDSALYLCASSSALKGEVFFGQGTRLTVV.

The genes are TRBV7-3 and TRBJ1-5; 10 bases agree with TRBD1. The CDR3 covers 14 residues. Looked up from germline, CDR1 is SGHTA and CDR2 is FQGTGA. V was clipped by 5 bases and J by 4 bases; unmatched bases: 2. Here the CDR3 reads CASSPGQGNQPQHF. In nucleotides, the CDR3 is TGTGCCAGCAGCCCGGGACAGGGGAATCAGCCCCAGCATTTT.

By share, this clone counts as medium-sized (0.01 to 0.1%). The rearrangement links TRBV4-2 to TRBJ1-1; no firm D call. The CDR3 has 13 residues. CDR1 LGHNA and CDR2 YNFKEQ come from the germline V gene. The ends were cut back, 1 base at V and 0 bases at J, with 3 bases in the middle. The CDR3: CASSQVLNTEAFF. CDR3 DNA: TGTGCCAGCAGCCAAGTTCTGAACACTGAAGCTTTCTTT.

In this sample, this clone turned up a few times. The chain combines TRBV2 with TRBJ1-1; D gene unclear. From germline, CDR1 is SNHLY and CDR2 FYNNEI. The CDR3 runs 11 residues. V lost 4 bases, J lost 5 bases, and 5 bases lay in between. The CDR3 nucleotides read TGTGCCAGCAGTGTAGGGACTGAAGCTTTCTTT. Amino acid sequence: CASSVGTEAFF.

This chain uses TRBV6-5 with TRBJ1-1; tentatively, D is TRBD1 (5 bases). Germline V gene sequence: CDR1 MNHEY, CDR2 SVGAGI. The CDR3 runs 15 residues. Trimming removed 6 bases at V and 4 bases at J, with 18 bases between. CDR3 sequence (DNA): TGTGCCAGCAGAATCCTCGGGACTGTGGTCACTGAAGCTTTCTTT. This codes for CASRILGTVVTEAFF.

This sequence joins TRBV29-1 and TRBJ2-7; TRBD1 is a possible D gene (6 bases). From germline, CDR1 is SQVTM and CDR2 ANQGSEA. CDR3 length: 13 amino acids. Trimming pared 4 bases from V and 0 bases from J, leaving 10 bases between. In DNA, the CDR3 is TGCAGCGTTGTAGGGGGAAGCTCCTACGAGCAGTACTTC. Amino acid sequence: CSVVGGSSYEQYF.

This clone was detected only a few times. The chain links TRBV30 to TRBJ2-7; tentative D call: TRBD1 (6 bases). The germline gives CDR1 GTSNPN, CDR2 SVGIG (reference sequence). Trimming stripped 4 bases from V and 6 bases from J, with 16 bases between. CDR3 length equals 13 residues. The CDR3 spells CAWTSGTPVEQYF. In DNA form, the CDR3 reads TGTGCCTGGACGTCCGGGACACCCGTCGAGCAGTACTTC.

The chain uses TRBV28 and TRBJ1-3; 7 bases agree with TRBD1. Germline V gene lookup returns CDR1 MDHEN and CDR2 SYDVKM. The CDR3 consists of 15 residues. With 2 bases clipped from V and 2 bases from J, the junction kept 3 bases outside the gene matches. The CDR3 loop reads CASSLGGTAGNTIYF. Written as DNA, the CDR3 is TGTGCCAGCAGTTTAGGGGGGACAGCTGGAAACACCATATATTTT. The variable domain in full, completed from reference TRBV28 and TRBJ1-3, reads DVKVTQSSRYLVKRTGEKVFLECVQDMDHENMFWYRQDPGLGLRLIYFSYDVKMKEKGDIPEGYSVSREKKERFSLILESASTNQTSMYLCASSLGGTAGNTIYFGEGSWLTVV.

CDR3 region: CASSGMTTGSLYNEQFF. The CDR3 nucleotides read TGTGCCAGCAGTGGGATGACGACAGGGAGCCTTTACAATGAGCAGTTCTTC. The chain couples TRBV28 to TRBJ2-1; 7 positions agree with TRBD1. J gave up 4 bases and V 5 bases, and 14 bases lay outside the gene matches. The germline CDR1 and CDR2 sequences are MDHEN and SYDVKM. The CDR3 totals 17 residues.

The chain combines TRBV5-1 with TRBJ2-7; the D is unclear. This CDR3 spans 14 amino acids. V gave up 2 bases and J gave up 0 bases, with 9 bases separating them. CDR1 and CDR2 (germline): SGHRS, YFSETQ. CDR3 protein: CASSFDAHSYEQYF. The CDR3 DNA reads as TGCGCCAGCAGCTTTGACGCTCACTCCTACGAGCAGTACTTC.

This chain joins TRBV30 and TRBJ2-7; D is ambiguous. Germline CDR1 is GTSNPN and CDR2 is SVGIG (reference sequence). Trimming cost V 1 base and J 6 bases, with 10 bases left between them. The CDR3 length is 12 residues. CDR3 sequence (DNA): TGTGCCTGGAGTGCCAGTGGGCGCGAGCAGTACTTC. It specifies CAWSASGREQYF.

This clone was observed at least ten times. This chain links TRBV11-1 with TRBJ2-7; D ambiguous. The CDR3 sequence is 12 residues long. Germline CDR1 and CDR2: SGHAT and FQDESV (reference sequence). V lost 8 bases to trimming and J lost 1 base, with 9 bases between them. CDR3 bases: TGTGCCAGCTCTGTTAGGTCCTACGAGCAGTACTTC. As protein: CASSVRSYEQYF.

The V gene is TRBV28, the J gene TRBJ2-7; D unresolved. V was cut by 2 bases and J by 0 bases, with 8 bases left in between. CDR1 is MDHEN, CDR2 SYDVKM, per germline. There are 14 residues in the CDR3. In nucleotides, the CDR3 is TGTGCCAGCAGTTTACTTGAGAGCTCCTACGAGCAGTACTTC. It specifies CASSLLESSYEQYF. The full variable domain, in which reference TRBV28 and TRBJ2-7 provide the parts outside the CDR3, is DVKVTQSSRYLVKRTGEKVFLECVQDMDHENMFWYRQDPGLGLRLIYFSYDVKMKEKGDIPEGYSVSREKKERFSLILESASTNQTSMYLCASSLLESSYEQYFGPGTRLTVT.

CDR3 in DNA: TGTGCCAGCGGCCATCAAGATCGGACAGGGCGAGGCTACACCTTC. Amino acid sequence: CASGHQDRTGRGYTF. The chain combines TRBV7-9 with TRBJ1-2; 8 bases line up with TRBD1. The CDR3 is made up of 15 amino acids. From germline, CDR1 is SEHNR and CDR2 FQNEAQ (reference sequence). J was trimmed by 8 bases and V by 8 bases; bases with no gene match: 16.

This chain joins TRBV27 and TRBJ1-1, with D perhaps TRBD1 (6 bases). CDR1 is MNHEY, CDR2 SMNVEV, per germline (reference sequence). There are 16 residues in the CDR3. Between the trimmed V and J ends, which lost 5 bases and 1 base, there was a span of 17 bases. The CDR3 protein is CASSGVRTAWNTEAFF. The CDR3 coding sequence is TGTGCCAGCAGTGGGGTCCGGACAGCTTGGAACACTGAAGCTTTCTTT.

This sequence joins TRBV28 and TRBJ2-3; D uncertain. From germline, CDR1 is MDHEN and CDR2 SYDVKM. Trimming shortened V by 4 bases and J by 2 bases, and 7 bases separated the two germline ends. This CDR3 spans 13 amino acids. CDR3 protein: CASSSRITDTQYF. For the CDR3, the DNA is TGTGCCAGCAGTTCAAGAATCACAGATACGCAGTATTTT.

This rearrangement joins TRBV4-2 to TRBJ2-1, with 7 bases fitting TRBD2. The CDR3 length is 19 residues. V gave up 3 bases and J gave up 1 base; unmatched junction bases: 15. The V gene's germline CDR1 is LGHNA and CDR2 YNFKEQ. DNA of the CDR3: TGTGCCAGCAGCCAGGGGGGGGACGGGTCCTTCACATCCTACAATGAGCAGTTCTTC. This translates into CASSQGGDGSFTSYNEQFF.

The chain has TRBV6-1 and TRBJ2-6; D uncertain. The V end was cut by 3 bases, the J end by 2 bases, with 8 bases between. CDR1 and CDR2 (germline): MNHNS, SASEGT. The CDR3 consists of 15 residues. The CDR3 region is CASSDGQAGANVLTF. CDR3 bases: TGTGCCAGCAGTGATGGGCAGGCTGGGGCCAACGTCCTGACTTTC.

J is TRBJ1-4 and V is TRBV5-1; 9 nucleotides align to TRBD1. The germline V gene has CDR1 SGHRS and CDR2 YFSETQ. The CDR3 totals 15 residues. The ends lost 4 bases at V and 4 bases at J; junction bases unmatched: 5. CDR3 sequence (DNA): TGCGCCAGCAGCCGGGGACAGGGAGATAATGAAAAACTGTTTTTT. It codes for CASSRGQGDNEKLFF. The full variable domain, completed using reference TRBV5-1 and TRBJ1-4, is KAGVTQTPRYLIKTRGQQVTLSCSPISGHRSVSWYQQTPGQGLQFLFEYFSETQRNKGNFPGRFSGRQFSNSRSEMNVSTLELGDSALYLCASSRGQGDNEKLFFGSGTQLSVL.

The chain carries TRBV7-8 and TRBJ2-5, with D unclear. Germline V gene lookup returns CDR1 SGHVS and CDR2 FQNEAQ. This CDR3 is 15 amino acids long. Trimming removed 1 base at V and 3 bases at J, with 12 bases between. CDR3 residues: CASSLVTSVEETQYF. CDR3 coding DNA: TGTGCCAGCAGCTTAGTTACCTCGGTGGAAGAGACCCAGTACTTC.

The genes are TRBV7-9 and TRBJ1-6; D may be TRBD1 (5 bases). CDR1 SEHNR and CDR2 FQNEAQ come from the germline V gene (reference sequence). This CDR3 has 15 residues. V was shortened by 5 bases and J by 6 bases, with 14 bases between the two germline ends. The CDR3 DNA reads TGTGCCAGCAGCCGCCTGACAGATTTTAATTCACCCCTCCACTTT. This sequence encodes CASSRLTDFNSPLHF.